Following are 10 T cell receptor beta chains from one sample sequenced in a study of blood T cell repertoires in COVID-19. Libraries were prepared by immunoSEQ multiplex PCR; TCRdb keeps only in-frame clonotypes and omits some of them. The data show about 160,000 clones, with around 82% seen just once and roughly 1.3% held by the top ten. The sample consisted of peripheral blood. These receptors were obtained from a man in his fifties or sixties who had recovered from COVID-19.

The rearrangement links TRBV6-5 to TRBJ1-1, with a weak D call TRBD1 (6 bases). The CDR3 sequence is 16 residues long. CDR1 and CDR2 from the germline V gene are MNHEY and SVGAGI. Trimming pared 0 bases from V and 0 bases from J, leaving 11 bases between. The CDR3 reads CASSYSPAGVNTEAFF. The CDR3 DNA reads TGTGCCAGCAGTTACTCCCCCGCAGGGGTGAACACTGAAGCTTTCTTT.

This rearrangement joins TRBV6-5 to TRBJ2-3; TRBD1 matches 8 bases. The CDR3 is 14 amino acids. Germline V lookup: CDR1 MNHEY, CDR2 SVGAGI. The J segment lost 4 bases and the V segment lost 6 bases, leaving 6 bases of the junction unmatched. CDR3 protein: CASRVPGGSDTQYF. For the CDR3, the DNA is TGTGCCAGCAGGGTGCCAGGGGGCTCAGATACGCAGTATTTT.

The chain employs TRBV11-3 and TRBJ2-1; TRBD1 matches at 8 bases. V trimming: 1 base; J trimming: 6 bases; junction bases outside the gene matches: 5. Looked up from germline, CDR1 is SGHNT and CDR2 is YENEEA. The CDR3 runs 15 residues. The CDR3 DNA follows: TGTGCCAGCAGCTTAGCACAGGACAGGGCCAATGAGCAGTTCTTC. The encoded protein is CASSLAQDRANEQFF.

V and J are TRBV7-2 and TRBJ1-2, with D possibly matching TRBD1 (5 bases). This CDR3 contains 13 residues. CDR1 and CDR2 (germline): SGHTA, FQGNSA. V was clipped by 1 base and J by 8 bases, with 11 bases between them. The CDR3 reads CASSLGGRLGYTF. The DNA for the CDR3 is TGTGCCAGCAGCTTAGGGGGCCGGCTGGGCTACACCTTC.

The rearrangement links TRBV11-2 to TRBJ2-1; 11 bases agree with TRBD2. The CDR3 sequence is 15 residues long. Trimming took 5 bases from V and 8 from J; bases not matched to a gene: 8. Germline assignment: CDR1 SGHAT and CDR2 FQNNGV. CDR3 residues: CASSASGGRFHEQFF. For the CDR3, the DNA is TGTGCCAGCAGCGCTAGCGGGGGGAGGTTTCATGAGCAGTTCTTC.

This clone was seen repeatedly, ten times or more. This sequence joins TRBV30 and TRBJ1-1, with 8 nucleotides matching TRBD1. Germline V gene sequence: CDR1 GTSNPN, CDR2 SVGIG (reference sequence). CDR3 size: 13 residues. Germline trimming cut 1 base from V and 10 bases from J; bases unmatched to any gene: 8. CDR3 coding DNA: TGTGCCTGGAGTGCGGGACAGGCGTTCGGAGCTTTCTTT. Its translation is CAWSAGQAFGAFF.

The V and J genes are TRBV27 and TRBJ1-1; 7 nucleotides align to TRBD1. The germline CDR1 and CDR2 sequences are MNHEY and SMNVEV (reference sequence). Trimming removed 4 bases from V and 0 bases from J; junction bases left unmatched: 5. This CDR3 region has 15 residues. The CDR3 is CASSSRQGLNTEAFF. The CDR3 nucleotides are TGTGCCAGCAGTTCACGACAGGGACTGAACACTGAAGCTTTCTTT.

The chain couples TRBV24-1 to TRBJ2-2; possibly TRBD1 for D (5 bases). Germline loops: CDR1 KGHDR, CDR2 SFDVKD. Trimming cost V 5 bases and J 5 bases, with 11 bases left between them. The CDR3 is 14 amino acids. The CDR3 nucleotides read TGTGCCACCAGTGGACTCGGACAAACCGGGGAGCTGTTTTTT. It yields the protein CATSGLGQTGELFF.

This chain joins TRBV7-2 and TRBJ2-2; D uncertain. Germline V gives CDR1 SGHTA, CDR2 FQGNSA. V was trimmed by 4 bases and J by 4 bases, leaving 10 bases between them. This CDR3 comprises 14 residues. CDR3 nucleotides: TGTGCCAGCAGCTCCCGAGGTCCCACCGGGGAGCTGTTTTTT. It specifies CASSSRGPTGELFF.

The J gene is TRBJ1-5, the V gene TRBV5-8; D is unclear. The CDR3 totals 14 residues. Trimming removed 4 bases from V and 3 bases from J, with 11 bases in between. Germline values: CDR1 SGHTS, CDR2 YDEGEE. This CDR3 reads CASSHRRFNQPQHF. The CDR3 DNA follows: TGTGCCAGCAGCCACCGCCGGTTCAATCAGCCCCAGCATTTT.